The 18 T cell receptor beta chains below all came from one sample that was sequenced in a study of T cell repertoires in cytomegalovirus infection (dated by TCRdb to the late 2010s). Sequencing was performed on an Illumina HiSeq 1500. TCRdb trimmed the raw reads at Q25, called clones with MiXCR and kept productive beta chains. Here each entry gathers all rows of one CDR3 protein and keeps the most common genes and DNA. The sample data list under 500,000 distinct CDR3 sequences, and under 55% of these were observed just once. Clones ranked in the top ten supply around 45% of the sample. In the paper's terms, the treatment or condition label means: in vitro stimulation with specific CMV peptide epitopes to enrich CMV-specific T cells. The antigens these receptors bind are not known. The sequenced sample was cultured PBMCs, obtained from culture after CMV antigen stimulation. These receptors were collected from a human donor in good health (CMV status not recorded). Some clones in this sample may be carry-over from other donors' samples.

In DNA form, the CDR3 reads TGTGCCAGCAGCTTACAGGGACGGGGCTGGGCCAACGTCCTGACTTTC. It encodes CASSLQGRGWANVLTF. The V gene is TRBV11-2, the J gene TRBJ2-6, with D perhaps given as TRBD1 or TRBD2 (5 bases each). CDR3 length: 16 residues. The germline V and J ends were trimmed by 2 bases and 5 bases, with 13 bases remaining between them. Looked up from germline, CDR1 is SGHAT and CDR2 is FQNNGV.

In DNA form, the CDR3 reads TGTGCCAGCAGGTGGCTAGCGGACGGCACAGATACGCAGTATTTT. This sequence encodes CASRWLADGTDTQYF. The V and J genes are TRBV7-9 and TRBJ2-3; 7 bases match TRBD2. This CDR3 region has 15 residues. V was pared by 6 bases and J by 1 base, with 7 bases of the junction left unmatched. CDR1 and CDR2 from the germline V gene are SEHNR and FQNEAQ (reference sequence).

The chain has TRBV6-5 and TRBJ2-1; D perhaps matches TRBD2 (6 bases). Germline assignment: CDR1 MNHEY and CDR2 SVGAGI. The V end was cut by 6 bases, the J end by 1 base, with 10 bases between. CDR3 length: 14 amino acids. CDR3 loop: CASSSGLSYNEQFF. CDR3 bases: TGTGCCAGCAGCTCTGGACTATCCTACAATGAGCAGTTCTTC.

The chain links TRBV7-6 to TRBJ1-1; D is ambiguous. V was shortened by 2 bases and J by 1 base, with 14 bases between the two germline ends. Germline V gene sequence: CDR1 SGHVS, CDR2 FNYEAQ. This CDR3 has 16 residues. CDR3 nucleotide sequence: TGTGCCAGCAGCTTATCCGCCGAGCAAGGGAACACTGAAGCTTTCTTT. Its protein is CASSLSAEQGNTEAFF.

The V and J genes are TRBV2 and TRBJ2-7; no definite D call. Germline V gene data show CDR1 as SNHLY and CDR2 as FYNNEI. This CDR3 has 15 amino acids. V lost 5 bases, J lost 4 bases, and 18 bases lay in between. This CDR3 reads CASSPSPHPRYEQYF. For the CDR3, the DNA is TGTGCCAGCAGTCCCAGCCCCCATCCCCGGTACGAGCAGTACTTC.

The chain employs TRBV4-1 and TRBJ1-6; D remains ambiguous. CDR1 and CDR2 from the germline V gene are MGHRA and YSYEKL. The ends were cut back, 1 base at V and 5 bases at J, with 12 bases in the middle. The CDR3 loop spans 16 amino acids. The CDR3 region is CASSQGKAGHNSPLHF. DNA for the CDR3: TGCGCCAGCAGCCAAGGGAAGGCTGGACATAATTCACCCCTCCACTTT.

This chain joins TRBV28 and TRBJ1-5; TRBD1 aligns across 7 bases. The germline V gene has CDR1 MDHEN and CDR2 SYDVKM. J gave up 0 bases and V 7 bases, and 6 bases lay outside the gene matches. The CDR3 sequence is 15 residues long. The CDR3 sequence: CASTDRAYSNQPQHF. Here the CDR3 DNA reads TGTGCCAGCACCGACAGGGCCTATAGCAATCAGCCCCAGCATTTT.

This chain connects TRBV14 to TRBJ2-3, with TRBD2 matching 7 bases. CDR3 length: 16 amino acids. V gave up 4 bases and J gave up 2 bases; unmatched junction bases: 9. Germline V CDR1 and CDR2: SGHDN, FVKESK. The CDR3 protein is CASSLSWRGITDTQYF. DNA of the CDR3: TGTGCCAGCAGCCTATCCTGGCGGGGGATCACAGATACGCAGTATTTT.

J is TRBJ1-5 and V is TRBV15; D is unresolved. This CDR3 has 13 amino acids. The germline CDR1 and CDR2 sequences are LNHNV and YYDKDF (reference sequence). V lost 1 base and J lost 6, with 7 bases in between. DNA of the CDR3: TGTGCCACCAGCAGAGTGGGAGTTCAGCCCCAGCATTTT. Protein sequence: CATSRVGVQPQHF.

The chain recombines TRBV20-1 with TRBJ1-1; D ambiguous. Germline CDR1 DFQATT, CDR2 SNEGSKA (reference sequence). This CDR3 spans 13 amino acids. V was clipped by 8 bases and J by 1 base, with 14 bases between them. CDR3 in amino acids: CSCHGPQNTEAFF. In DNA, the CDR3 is TGCAGTTGCCACGGGCCACAGAACACTGAAGCTTTCTTT.

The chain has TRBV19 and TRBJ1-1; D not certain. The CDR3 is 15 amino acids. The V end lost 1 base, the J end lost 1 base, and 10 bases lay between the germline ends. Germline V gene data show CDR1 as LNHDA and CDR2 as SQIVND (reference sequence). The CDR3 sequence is CASSIGGTPNTEAFF. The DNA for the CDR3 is TGTGCCAGTAGTATAGGTGGCACCCCGAACACTGAAGCTTTCTTT. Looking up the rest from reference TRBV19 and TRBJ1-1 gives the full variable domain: DGGITQSPKYLFRKEGQNVTLSCEQNLNHDAMYWYRQDPGQGLRLIYYSQIVNDFQKGDIAEGYSVSREKKESFPLTVTSAQKNPTAFYLCASSIGGTPNTEAFFGQGTRLTVV.

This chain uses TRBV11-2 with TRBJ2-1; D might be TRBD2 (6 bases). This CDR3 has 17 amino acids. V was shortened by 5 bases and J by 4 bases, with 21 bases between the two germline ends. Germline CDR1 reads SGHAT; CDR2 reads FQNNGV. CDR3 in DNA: TGTGCCAGCAGCCCCGATACCGCCAGCGGGTTATACAATGAGCAGTTCTTC. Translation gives CASSPDTASGLYNEQFF.

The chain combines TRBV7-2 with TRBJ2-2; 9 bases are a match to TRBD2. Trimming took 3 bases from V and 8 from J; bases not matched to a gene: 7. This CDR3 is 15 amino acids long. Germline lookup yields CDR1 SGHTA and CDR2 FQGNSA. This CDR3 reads CASSFFAGGLGELFF. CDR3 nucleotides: TGTGCCAGCAGCTTCTTTGCGGGGGGGCTTGGGGAGCTGTTTTTT.

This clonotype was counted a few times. Here the CDR3 DNA reads TGTGCCAGCAGCCTGGACAGGGGGGTCACCTACGAGCAGTACTTC. This translates into CASSLDRGVTYEQYF. The gene calls are TRBV7-2 and TRBJ2-7; TRBD1 matches 10 bases. V lost 5 bases, J lost 2 bases, and 6 bases stayed unmatched. This CDR3 contains 15 residues. Germline CDR1 is SGHTA and CDR2 is FQGNSA.

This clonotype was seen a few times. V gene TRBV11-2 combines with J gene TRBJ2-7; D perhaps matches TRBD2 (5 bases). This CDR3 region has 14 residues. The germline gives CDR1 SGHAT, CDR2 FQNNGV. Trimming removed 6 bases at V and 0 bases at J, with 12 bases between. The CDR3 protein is CASSSSASSYEQYF. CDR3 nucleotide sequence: TGTGCCAGCAGTAGTAGCGCGAGCTCCTACGAGCAGTACTTC.

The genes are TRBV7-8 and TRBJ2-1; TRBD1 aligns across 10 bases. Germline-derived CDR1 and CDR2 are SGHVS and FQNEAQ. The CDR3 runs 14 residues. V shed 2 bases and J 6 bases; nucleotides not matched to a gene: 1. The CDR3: CASSLRDRGNEQFF. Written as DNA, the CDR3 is TGTGCCAGCAGCTTACGGGACAGGGGCAATGAGCAGTTCTTC.

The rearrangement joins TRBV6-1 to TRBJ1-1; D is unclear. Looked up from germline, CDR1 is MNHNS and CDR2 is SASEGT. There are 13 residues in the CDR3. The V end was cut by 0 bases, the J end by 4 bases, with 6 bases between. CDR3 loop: CASSEAHSTEAFF. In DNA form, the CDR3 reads TGTGCCAGCAGTGAAGCTCACTCCACTGAAGCTTTCTTT.

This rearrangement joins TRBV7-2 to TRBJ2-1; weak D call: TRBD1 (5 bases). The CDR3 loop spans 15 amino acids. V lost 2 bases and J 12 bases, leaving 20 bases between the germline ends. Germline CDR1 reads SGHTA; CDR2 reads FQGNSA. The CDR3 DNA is TGTGCCAGCAGCTTAATGTGGGAAGGGGCGTCAGGGCAGTTCTTC. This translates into CASSLMWEGASGQFF.